The T cell receptor (beta chain) under discussion was sequenced for a study of vaccination and CD4 T cells after COVID-19. Concerning this clonotype: Its antigen is not known.

The V gene end was trimmed by 4 bases and the J gene end by 2 bases; junction bases not matched to a gene: 3. The CDR3 runs to 16 residues. Germline CDR1 reads SEHNR; CDR2 reads FQNEAQ (reference sequence). With the Oncomine TCR Beta short-read assay, DNA from cultured CD4+ T cells was sequenced. Cultured CD4+ T cells were the source of extracted genomic DNA. In TCRdb, the PCR reads were re-called with MiXCR into one record per CDR3 protein. The repertoire holds about 18,000 distinct CDR3 sequences, with under 55% as singletons. As to treatment: roughly 10-day PBMC culture with coronavirus spike peptide pools or control peptides (ViraFEST assay).

Sequencing used CD4+ T cells from blood, cultured in vitro, obtained before SARS-CoV-2 vaccination. The gene calls are TRBV7-9 and TRBJ2-5; 14 nucleotides match TRBD2. The origin of this receptor is a human donor who received a COVID-19 vaccine. In DNA, the CDR3 is TGTGCCAGCAGCTCGGGACTAGCGGGGGATCAAGAGACCCAGTACTTC. Amino acids: CASSSGLAGDQETQYF.